This T cell receptor beta chain was captured by sequencing in a study of response to subunit inactivated influenza vaccine. Study observations and caveats: It was the authors' suggestion that each seasonal influenza vaccination recruits few new T cells.

CDR3 length equals 16 residues. V was pared by 3 bases and J by 5 bases, with 17 bases between. Germline assignment: CDR1 SGDLS and CDR2 YYNGEE. TCRdb ran MiXCR on the RT-PCR reads and lists one entry per CDR3 protein. The data contain about 700,000 distinct CDR3 sequences, more than 15% of them singletons. This clonotype was seen only a few times. The antigen is unknown. The chain couples TRBV9 to TRBJ2-2; unclear D gene. This material consisted of PBMCs from blood, taken 11 to 12 days after vaccination. This TCR derives from a man between 50 and 59 years old who received an inactivated influenza vaccine. Written as DNA, the CDR3 is TGTGCCAGCAGCGCTACCAGCCCCCGATTTACCGGGGAGCTGTTTTTT. It specifies CASSATSPRFTGELFF. Looking up the rest from reference TRBV9 and TRBJ2-2 gives the full variable domain: DSGVTQTPKHLITATGQRVTLRCSPRSGDLSVYWYQQSLDQGLQFLIQYYNGEERAKGNILERFSAQQFPDLHSELNLSSLELGDSALYFCASSATSPRFTGELFFGEGSRLTVL.